The present entry profiles one T cell receptor beta chain with its context. Its antigen is not identified. Germline is not matched at one junction end, which may reflect a read error. This sample stems from a study of cytomegalovirus exposure and HLA in healthy donors. General study results and limits: There was a cluster of highly shared sequence variants that was likely a sequencing artifact.

Looked up from germline, CDR1 is SSHAT and CDR2 is FNYEAQ (reference sequence). The CDR3 covers 14 residues. A multiplex PCR was run with 60 Vbeta primers and 13 Jbeta primers. Only in-frame clones appear in the TCRdb table, and some are missing; sequencing was by immunoSEQ multiplex PCR. This sample's table has more than 50,000 clones. The chain employs TRBV7-7 and TRBJ2-7, with 11 bases lining up with TRBD1. The material sequenced was PBMCs. This TCR came from a man in his fifties or sixties in good health and CMV-seropositive. CDR3 coding DNA: TGTGCTAGCAGCAAAGGACAGGGGGCGAGCGAGCAGTACTTC. Its translation: CASSKGQGASEQYF.